These 28 T cell receptor beta chains originate from one sample sequenced in a study of CD8 T cells in Susac syndrome (dated by TCRdb to between 2018 and 2020). Libraries were prepared through the immunoSEQ multiplex PCR assay. RNA was extracted with the RNeasy kit and about 0.5 to 1 ug was reverse transcribed using random hexamers. TCRdb reworked the public reads: Q25 trimming with fastp, MiXCR clone assembly, productive beta chains retained. Each CDR3 protein gets just one entry, which takes the most common genes and DNA from the rows behind it. In all, the sample holds about 300,000 distinct CDR3 sequences, and about 89% of those were seen once. Around 0.18% of the sample is in the top ten clones. The sample taken for sequencing was CD8+ T cells from PBMCs. These receptors originate from a human donor with multiple sclerosis.

J is TRBJ2-5 and V is TRBV11-1; 7 nucleotides match TRBD2. The germline V gene has CDR1 SGHAT and CDR2 FQDESV (reference sequence). V was clipped by 1 base and J by 5 bases; unmatched bases: 22. CDR3 length: 20 amino acids. The CDR3 reads CASSLVPPTIGGEGRETQYF. The CDR3 region has the DNA TGTGCCAGCAGCTTAGTACCCCCCACCATCGGCGGGGAGGGCCGGGAGACCCAGTACTTC.

This sequence joins TRBV29-1 and TRBJ2-2; D gene uncertain. Trimming removed 6 bases from V and 3 bases from J, with 11 bases in between. The germline V gene has CDR1 SQVTM and CDR2 ANQGSEA. This CDR3 is 13 amino acids long. The CDR3 region is CSVLRVDTGELFF. The CDR3 nucleotides are TGCAGCGTCCTTCGGGTGGACACCGGGGAGCTGTTTTTT.

This rearrangement joins TRBV7-6 to TRBJ2-1; the D is unclear. The CDR3 loop spans 13 amino acids. Germline values: CDR1 SGHVS, CDR2 FNYEAQ. V shed 6 bases and J shed 3 bases, with 9 bases lying between them. Here the CDR3 DNA reads TGTGCCAGCAGTCCCTACAACTACAATGAGCAGTTCTTC. Amino acids: CASSPYNYNEQFF.

V usage is TRBV6-2 or TRBV6-3 and J usage is TRBJ2-4; a weak D match, TRBD1 (5 bases). The CDR3 contains 18 residues. Germline CDR1 is MNHEY and CDR2 is SVGEGT. The V end lost 4 bases, the J end lost 3 bases, and 22 bases lay between the germline ends. Here the CDR3 DNA reads TGTGCCAGCAGTTTATTGACCCCGGACACCGGTGTCAAAAACATTCAGTACTTC. It codes for CASSLLTPDTGVKNIQYF.

The rearrangement joins TRBV4-2 to TRBJ2-4; 7 bases align to TRBD1. Looked up from germline, CDR1 is LGHNA and CDR2 is YNFKEQ. The CDR3 length is 13 residues. V shed 9 bases, J shed 9 bases, and the junction held 11 bases outside the gene matches. The CDR3 spells CARRGPGSGIQYF. For the CDR3, the DNA is TGTGCCAGAAGGGGGCCAGGATCCGGCATTCAGTACTTC.

The CDR3 loop is CASSSHLGTLSTDTQYF. CDR3 DNA sequence: TGCGCCAGCAGCTCTCACCTCGGGACTCTGAGTACAGATACGCAGTATTTT. The rearrangement uses TRBV5-1 and TRBJ2-3; tentatively, D is TRBD2 (6 bases). The CDR3 is 17 amino acids. Germline loops: CDR1 SGHRS, CDR2 YFSETQ. V shed 3 bases and J shed 3 bases, with 20 bases lying between them.

This clonotype was counted between two and nine times. The chain recombines TRBV7-9 with TRBJ2-5; D perhaps matches TRBD1 (6 bases). The CDR3 length is 13 residues. V gave up 3 bases and J gave up 3 bases, with 8 bases separating them. Germline CDR1 SEHNR, CDR2 FQNEAQ (reference sequence). CDR3 region: CASSFGGKETQYF. The CDR3 DNA sequence: TGTGCCAGCAGCTTTGGGGGCAAAGAGACCCAGTACTTC.

This chain links TRBV15 with TRBJ2-1; D not resolved. Trimming removed 0 bases from V and 0 bases from J, with 0 bases in between. Germline assignment: CDR1 LNHNV and CDR2 YYDKDF (reference sequence). This CDR3 spans 13 amino acids. CDR3 sequence reads: CATSRDSYNEQFF. CDR3 in DNA: TGTGCCACCAGCAGAGACTCCTACAATGAGCAGTTCTTC.

V usage is TRBV27 and J usage is TRBJ2-7, with TRBD2 as a possible D gene (6 bases). Trimming removed 5 bases from V and 2 bases from J, with 16 bases in between. Germline V CDR1 and CDR2: MNHEY, SMNVEV (reference sequence). This CDR3 comprises 15 residues. The chain's CDR3 is CASSSRLGRAYEQYF. The CDR3 DNA is TGTGCCAGCAGTAGCCGACTAGGTCGCGCCTACGAGCAGTACTTC.

The rearrangement links TRBV20-1 to TRBJ2-5, with D unresolved. Germline assignment: CDR1 DFQATT and CDR2 SNEGSKA (reference sequence). V lost 2 bases, J lost 2 bases, and 12 bases lay in between. There are 14 residues in the CDR3. The chain's CDR3 is CSARTGDGQETQYF. The CDR3 DNA is TGCAGTGCTAGAACCGGCGACGGGCAAGAGACCCAGTACTTC.

This clonotype was found a few times. V is TRBV27 and J is TRBJ1-1; D ambiguous. V lost 2 bases, J lost 5 bases, and 9 bases lay in between. The CDR3 extends over 13 amino acids. Per the germline V gene, CDR1 is MNHEY and CDR2 is SMNVEV (reference sequence). CDR3 region: CASSLGSGTEAFF. Here the CDR3 DNA reads TGTGCCAGCAGTTTAGGGTCGGGTACTGAAGCTTTCTTT.

The V and J genes are TRBV19 and TRBJ1-1; possibly TRBD1 for D (5 bases). Germline CDR1 is LNHDA and CDR2 is SQIVND (reference sequence). The CDR3 is 14 amino acids. Trimming cost V 6 bases and J 4 bases, with 15 bases left between them. CDR3 DNA sequence: TGTGCCAGTAGGCCGGGGACGGTGATCACTGAAGCTTTCTTT. As protein: CASRPGTVITEAFF.

Only one count was recorded for this clonotype. This chain connects TRBV15 to TRBJ2-1; 9 bases match TRBD1. Germline loops: CDR1 LNHNV, CDR2 YYDKDF (reference sequence). The CDR3 extends over 12 amino acids. With V trimmed by 4 bases and J by 9 bases, 1 base remained unmatched. This CDR3 reads CATSTTGGEQFF. The CDR3 DNA reads TGTGCCACCAGCACGACAGGGGGTGAGCAGTTCTTC.

The chain recombines TRBV9 with TRBJ2-1, with unresolved D. Trimming pared 3 bases from V and 4 bases from J, leaving 14 bases between. Germline V gives CDR1 SGDLS, CDR2 YYNGEE. The CDR3 is made up of 15 amino acids. The CDR3 loop reads CASSATVGVYNEQFF. In DNA form, the CDR3 reads TGTGCCAGCAGCGCGACCGTTGGGGTGTACAATGAGCAGTTCTTC.

The chain recombines TRBV28 with TRBJ2-1; D is perhaps TRBD1 (6 bases). Per the germline V gene, CDR1 is MDHEN and CDR2 is SYDVKM. Between the trimmed V and J ends, which lost 8 bases and 8 bases, there was a span of 22 bases. The CDR3 extends over 15 amino acids. The DNA for the CDR3 is TGTGCCAGCTCTTCACAGGGTTTTGGTCGGGATGAGCAGTTCTTC. Protein: CASSSQGFGRDEQFF. The full variable domain, its missing parts supplied by reference TRBV28 and TRBJ2-1, is DVKVTQSSRYLVKRTGEKVFLECVQDMDHENMFWYRQDPGLGLRLIYFSYDVKMKEKGDIPEGYSVSREKKERFSLILESASTNQTSMYLCASSSQGFGRDEQFFGPGTRLTVL.

The chain joins TRBV20-1 to TRBJ2-1, with a possible D match to TRBD2 (5 bases). Trimming took 3 bases from V and 0 from J, leaving 15 bases between them. Germline V lookup: CDR1 DFQATT, CDR2 SNEGSKA (reference sequence). The CDR3 length is 16 residues. The CDR3 loop is CSARELASSSYNEQFF. DNA for the CDR3: TGCAGTGCTAGGGAATTAGCGTCTAGCTCCTACAATGAGCAGTTCTTC.

V usage is TRBV9 and J usage is TRBJ2-1; D is possibly TRBD1 or TRBD2 (5 bases each). Germline lookup yields CDR1 SGDLS and CDR2 YYNGEE. This CDR3 has 14 residues. V was trimmed by 4 bases and J by 0 bases, leaving 8 bases between them. DNA for the CDR3: TGTGCCAGCAGCTGGGGGAGCTCCTACAATGAGCAGTTCTTC. Translating gives CASSWGSSYNEQFF.

The chain is built from TRBV7-9 and TRBJ2-2; D gene unclear. The germline V and J ends were trimmed by 4 bases and 3 bases, with 18 bases remaining between them. The length of the CDR3 is 17 residues. Germline V gene lookup returns CDR1 SEHNR and CDR2 FQNEAQ (reference sequence). The CDR3 protein is CASSSNTVSPDTGELFF. The CDR3 DNA is TGTGCCAGCAGCTCAAACACGGTCTCTCCGGACACCGGGGAGCTGTTTTTT.

The CDR3 DNA follows: TGTGCCAGCAGCTTCATTGGGATGGGACAAGAGACCCAGTACTTC. It codes for CASSFIGMGQETQYF. The rearrangement joins TRBV7-9 to TRBJ2-5; D is undetermined. Germline assignment: CDR1 SEHNR and CDR2 FQNEAQ (reference sequence). The CDR3 covers 15 residues. V was cut by 3 bases and J by 2 bases, with 13 bases left in between.

This chain joins TRBV2 and TRBJ1-2, with D perhaps TRBD1 (5 bases). Germline CDR1 reads SNHLY; CDR2 reads FYNNEI. The CDR3 spans 13 residues. V was trimmed by 2 bases and J by 6 bases, leaving 10 bases between them. CDR3 sequence reads: CASSEYRGDGYTF. CDR3 bases: TGTGCCAGCAGTGAATATAGGGGTGATGGCTACACCTTC. The full variable domain, its missing parts supplied by reference TRBV2 and TRBJ1-2, is EPEVTQTPSHQVTQMGQEVILRCVPISNHLYFYWYRQILGQKVEFLVSFYNNEISEKSEIFDDQFSVERPDGSNFTLKIRSTKLEDSAMYFCASSEYRGDGYTFGSGTRLTVV.

This chain uses TRBV6-5 with TRBJ2-1; D is ambiguous. Trimming took off 0 bases at V and 8 bases at J, with 5 bases between the two ends. The CDR3 runs to 12 residues. Germline loops: CDR1 MNHEY, CDR2 SVGAGI. The CDR3 DNA follows: TGTGCCAGCAGTTACTCAGGGCATGAGCAGTTCTTC. It encodes CASSYSGHEQFF.

The chain joins TRBV28 to TRBJ2-3; D may be TRBD1 (6 bases). Germline V gene lookup returns CDR1 MDHEN and CDR2 SYDVKM. This CDR3 region has 14 residues. Trimming cost V 5 bases and J 2 bases, with 11 bases left between them. As DNA, the CDR3 is TGTGCCAGCAGTCTTGACAGGATCACAGATACGCAGTATTTT. This translates into CASSLDRITDTQYF.

This chain connects TRBV5-1 to TRBJ2-1, with D unresolved. Trimming stripped 0 bases from V and 8 bases from J, with 15 bases between. Germline loops: CDR1 SGHRS, CDR2 YFSETQ. The CDR3 extends over 15 amino acids. CDR3 protein: CASSLAGLEMDEQFF. CDR3 sequence (DNA): TGCGCCAGCAGCTTGGCCGGGCTAGAAATGGATGAGCAGTTCTTC.

In this sample, this clonotype turned up once. The V gene is TRBV9, the J gene TRBJ2-1; 9 nucleotides align to TRBD2. The CDR3 sequence is 13 residues long. Germline assignment: CDR1 SGDLS and CDR2 YYNGEE. V trimming: 7 bases; J trimming: 9 bases; junction bases outside the gene matches: 8. The CDR3 nucleotides are TGTGCCAGCTCCCCTAGCGGGGTGAGTGAGCAGTTCTTC. Its protein product is CASSPSGVSEQFF.

V is TRBV4-1 and J is TRBJ2-7; D is perhaps TRBD1 (6 bases). CDR1 is MGHRA and CDR2 is YSYEKL in the germline V gene. This CDR3 comprises 15 residues. Trimming cost V 1 base and J 1 base, with 11 bases left between them. The chain's CDR3 is CASSQVLRGSYEQYF. The CDR3 nucleotides read TGCGCCAGCAGCCAAGTTCTCAGGGGTTCCTACGAGCAGTACTTC.

This rearrangement joins TRBV5-1 to TRBJ1-6; weak D call: TRBD1 (5 bases). Germline CDR1 is SGHRS and CDR2 is YFSETQ. The CDR3 is made up of 17 amino acids. The V end was cut by 0 bases, the J end by 1 base, with 11 bases between. CDR3: CASSLEGPSSYNSPLHF. For the CDR3, the DNA is TGCGCCAGCAGCTTGGAGGGACCGAGTTCCTATAATTCACCCCTCCACTTT.

This clonotype was seen only a few times. V usage is TRBV27 and J usage is TRBJ2-7; 9 nucleotides agree with TRBD2. Trimming removed 4 bases from V and 5 bases from J; junction bases left unmatched: 3. The CDR3 runs 13 residues. The germline gives CDR1 MNHEY, CDR2 SMNVEV (reference sequence). The DNA of the CDR3 is TGTGCCAGCAGTTCCGGACTAGCGAACGAGCAGTACTTC. This encodes CASSSGLANEQYF.

CDR3 sequence (DNA): TGTGCCAGCAGCGGCCCAGGGGGCGCAGCCTATGGCTACACCTTC. This encodes CASSGPGGAAYGYTF. This chain uses TRBV3-1 with TRBJ1-2, with 8 nucleotides matching TRBD1. Per the germline V gene, CDR1 is LGHDT and CDR2 is YNNKEL (reference sequence). Trimming took 5 bases from V and 4 from J; bases not matched to a gene: 9. The CDR3 runs 15 residues.